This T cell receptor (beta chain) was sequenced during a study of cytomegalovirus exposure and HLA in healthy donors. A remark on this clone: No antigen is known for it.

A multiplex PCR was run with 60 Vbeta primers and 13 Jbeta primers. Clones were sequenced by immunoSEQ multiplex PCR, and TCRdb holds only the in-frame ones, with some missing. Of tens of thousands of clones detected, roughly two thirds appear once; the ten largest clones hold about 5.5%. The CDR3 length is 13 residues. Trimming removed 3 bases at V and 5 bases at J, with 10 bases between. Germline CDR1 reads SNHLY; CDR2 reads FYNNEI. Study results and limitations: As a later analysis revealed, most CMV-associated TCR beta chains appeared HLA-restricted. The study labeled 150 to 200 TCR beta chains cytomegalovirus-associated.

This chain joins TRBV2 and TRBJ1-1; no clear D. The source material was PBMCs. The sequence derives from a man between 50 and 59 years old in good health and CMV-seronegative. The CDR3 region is CASSDNSRTEAFF. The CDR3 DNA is TGTGCCAGCAGTGATAATAGCCGGACTGAAGCTTTCTTT. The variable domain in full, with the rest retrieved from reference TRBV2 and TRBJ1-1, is EPEVTQTPSHQVTQMGQEVILRCVPISNHLYFYWYRQILGQKVEFLVSFYNNEISEKSEIFDDQFSVERPDGSNFTLKIRSTKLEDSAMYFCASSDNSRTEAFFGQGTRLTVV.